This TCR beta chain emerged from a study of blood T cell repertoires in COVID-19. Study context: Sample material is recorded as cDNA or gDNA derived from T cells, B-cell-depleted T cells, or PBMCs.

As handled by the study authors: Amplification of reference gene primers was used by the study to estimate nucleated cell counts. Produced via immunoSEQ multiplex PCR; TCRdb's table is partial and in-frame only. The DNA was the basis for D and trimming; V, J and clone size are from that table. The sample shows approximately 150,000 clones, roughly nine tenths of them seen only once. The germline V and J ends were trimmed by 5 bases and 3 bases, with 14 bases remaining between them. Germline loops: CDR1 KGHSH, CDR2 LQKENI. The CDR3 loop spans 15 amino acids. Source material: peripheral blood. V is TRBV18 and J is TRBJ1-5; D possibly corresponds to TRBD1 (6 bases). The TCR sequence derives from a man in his 60s with active or convalescent COVID-19. This chain's CDR3 is CASSFAGQNNQPQHF. In nucleotides, the CDR3 is TGTGCCAGCTCATTTGCAGGACAGAACAATCAGCCCCAGCATTTT.